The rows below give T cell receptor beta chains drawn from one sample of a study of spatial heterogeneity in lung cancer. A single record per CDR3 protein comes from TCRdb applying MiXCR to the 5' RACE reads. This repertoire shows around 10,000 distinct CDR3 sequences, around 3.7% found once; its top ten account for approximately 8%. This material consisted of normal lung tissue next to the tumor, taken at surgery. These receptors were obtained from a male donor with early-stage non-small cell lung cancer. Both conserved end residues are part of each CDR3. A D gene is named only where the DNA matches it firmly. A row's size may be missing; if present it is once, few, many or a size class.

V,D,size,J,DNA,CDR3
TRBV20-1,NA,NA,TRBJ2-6,TGCAGTGCTAGAGGCAGCTCTGGGGCCAACGTCCTGACTTTC,CSARGSSGANVLTF
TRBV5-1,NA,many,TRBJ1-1,TGCGCCAGCAGCTTACAGGACCAGGTGAACACTGAAGCTTTCTTT,CASSLQDQVNTEAFF
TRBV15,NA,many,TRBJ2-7,TGTGCCACCAGCAGAGATCAAGAAGCGTCCTACGAGCAGTACTTC,CATSRDQEASYEQYF
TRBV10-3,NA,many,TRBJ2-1,TGTGCCATCGGAGGACCCAAAGACTCCTACAATGAGCAGTTCTTC,CAIGGPKDSYNEQFF
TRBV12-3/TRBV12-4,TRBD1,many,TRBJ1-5,TGTGCCAGCAGTTTCGACAGGGATGGCAATCAGCCCCAGCATTTT,CASSFDRDGNQPQHF
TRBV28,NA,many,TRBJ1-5,TGTGCCAGCACTCTGGACAGCATCAATCAGCCCCAGCATTTT,CASTLDSINQPQHF
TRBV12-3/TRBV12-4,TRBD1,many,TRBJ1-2,TGTGCCAGCAGTTCTACGGGACAGTATGGCTACACCTTC,CASSSTGQYGYTF
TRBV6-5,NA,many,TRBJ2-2,TGTGCCAGCAGGGGACGGTCCCCGAACACCGGGGAGCTGTTTTTT,CASRGRSPNTGELFF
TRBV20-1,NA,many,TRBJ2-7,TGCAGTGCTAGAGAATACGAGCAGTACTTC,CSAREYEQYF
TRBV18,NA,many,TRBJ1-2,TGTGCCAGCTCACCAGGGGAGGGCTCCTATGGCTACACCTTC,CASSPGEGSYGYTF